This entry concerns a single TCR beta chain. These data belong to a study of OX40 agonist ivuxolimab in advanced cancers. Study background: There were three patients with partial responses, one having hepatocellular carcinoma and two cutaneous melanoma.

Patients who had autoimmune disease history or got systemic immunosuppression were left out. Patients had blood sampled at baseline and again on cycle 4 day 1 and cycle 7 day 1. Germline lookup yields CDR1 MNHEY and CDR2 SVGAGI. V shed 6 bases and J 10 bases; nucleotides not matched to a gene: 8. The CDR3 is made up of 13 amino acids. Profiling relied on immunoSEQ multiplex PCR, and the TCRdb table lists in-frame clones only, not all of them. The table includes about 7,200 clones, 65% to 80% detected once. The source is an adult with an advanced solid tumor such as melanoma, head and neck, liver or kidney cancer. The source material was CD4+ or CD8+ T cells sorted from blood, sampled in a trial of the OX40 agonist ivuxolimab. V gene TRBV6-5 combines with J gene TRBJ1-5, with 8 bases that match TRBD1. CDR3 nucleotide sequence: TGTGCCAGCAGCTCAGGGGGCAGAAGACCCCAGCATTTT. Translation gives CASSSGGRRPQHF.